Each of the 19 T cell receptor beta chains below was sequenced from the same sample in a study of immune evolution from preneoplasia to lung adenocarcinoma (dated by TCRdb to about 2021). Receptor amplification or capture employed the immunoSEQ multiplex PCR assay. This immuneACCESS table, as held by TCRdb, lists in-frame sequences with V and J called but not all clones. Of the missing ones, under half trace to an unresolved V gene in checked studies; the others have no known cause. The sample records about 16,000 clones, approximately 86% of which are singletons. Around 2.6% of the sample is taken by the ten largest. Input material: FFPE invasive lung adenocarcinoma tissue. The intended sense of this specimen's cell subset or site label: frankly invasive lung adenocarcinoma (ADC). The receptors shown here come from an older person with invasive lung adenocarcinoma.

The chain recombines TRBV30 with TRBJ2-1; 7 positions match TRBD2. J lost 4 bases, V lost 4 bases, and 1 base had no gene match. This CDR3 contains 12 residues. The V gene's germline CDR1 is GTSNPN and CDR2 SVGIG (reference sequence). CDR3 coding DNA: TGTGCCTGGACTAGCGGATACAATGAGCAGTTCTTC. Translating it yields CAWTSGYNEQFF.

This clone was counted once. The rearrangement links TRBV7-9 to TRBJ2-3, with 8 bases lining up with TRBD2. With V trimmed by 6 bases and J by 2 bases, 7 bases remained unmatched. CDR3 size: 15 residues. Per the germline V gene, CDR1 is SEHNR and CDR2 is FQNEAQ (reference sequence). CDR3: CASSRSSGFTDTQYF. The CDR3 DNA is TGTGCCAGCAGTCGGTCTAGCGGGTTCACAGATACGCAGTATTTT. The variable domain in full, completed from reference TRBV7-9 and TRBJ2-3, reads DTGVSQNPRHKITKRGQNVTFRCDPISEHNRLYWYRQTLGQGPEFLTYFQNEAQLEKSRLLSDRFSAERPKGSFSTLEIQRTEQGDSAMYLCASSRSSGFTDTQYFGPGTRLTVL.

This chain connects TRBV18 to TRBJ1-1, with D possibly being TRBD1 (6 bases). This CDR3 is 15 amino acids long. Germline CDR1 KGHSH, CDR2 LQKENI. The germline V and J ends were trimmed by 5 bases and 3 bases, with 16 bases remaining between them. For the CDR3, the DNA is TGTGCCAGCTCAACCGGCGGGAGGGGGTACACTGAAGCTTTCTTT. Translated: CASSTGGRGYTEAFF.

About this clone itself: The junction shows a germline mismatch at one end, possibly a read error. CDR3 sequence (DNA): TGCGCCAGCAGCTTGGCCGTTGGGGGGGCGAACAGCGGGGAGCTGTTTTTT. It codes for CASSLAVGGANSGELFF. The chain joins TRBV5-1 to TRBJ2-2; D perhaps matches TRBD2 (7 bases). This CDR3 region has 17 residues. From germline, CDR1 is SGHRS and CDR2 YFSETQ.

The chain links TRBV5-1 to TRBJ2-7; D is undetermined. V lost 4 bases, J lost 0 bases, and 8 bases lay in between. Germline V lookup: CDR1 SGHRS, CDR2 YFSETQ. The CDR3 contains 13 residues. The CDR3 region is CASSPYGSYEQYF. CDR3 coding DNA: TGCGCCAGCAGCCCATACGGCTCCTACGAGCAGTACTTC.

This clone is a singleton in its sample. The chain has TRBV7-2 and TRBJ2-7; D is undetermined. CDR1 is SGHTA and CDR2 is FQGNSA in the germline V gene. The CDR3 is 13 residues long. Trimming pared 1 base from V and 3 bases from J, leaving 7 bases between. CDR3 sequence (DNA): TGTGCCAGCAGCTTAGGGTACATCTACGAGCAGTACTTC. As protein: CASSLGYIYEQYF.

CDR3 amino acids: CAWVLDSQVGGYTF. The CDR3 coding sequence is TGTGCCTGGGTTCTTGACAGTCAGGTCGGGGGCTACACCTTC. The V and J genes are TRBV30 and TRBJ1-2; D perhaps matches TRBD1 (5 bases). The V end was cut by 5 bases, the J end by 8 bases, with 21 bases between. Germline V gene sequence: CDR1 GTSNPN, CDR2 SVGIG (reference sequence). The CDR3 consists of 14 residues.

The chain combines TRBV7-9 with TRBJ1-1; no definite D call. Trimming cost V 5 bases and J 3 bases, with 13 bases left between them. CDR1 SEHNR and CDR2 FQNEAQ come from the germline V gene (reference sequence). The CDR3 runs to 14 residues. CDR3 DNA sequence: TGTGCCAGCAGCCCGGAAAGCAGGCACACTGAAGCTTTCTTT. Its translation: CASSPESRHTEAFF.

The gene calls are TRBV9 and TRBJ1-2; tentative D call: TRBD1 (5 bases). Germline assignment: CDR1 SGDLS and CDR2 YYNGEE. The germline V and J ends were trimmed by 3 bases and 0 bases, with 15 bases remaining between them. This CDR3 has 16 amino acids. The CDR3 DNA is TGTGCCAGCAGCGGCGAGGGGTCAGAAGCTAACTATGGCTACACCTTC. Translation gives CASSGEGSEANYGYTF.

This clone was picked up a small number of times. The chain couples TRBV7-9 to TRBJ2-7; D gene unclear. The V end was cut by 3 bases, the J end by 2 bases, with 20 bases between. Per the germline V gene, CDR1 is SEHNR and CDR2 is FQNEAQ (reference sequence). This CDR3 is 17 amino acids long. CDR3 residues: CASSFQLAETKAYEQYF. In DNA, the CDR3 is TGTGCCAGCAGCTTTCAACTCGCGGAGACCAAGGCCTACGAGCAGTACTTC.

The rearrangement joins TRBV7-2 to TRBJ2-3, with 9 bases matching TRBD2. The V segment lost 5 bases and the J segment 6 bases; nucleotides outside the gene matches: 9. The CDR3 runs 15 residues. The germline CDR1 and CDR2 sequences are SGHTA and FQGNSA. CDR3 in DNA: TGTGCCAGCAGCCCGGGACTAGCTGTAGGGGATACGCAGTATTTT. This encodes CASSPGLAVGDTQYF.

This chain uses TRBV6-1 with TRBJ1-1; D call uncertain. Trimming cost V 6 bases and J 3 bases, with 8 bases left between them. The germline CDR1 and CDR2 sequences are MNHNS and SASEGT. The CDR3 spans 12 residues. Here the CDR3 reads CASSPGYTEAFF. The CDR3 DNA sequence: TGTGCCAGCAGCCCCGGTTACACTGAAGCTTTCTTT.

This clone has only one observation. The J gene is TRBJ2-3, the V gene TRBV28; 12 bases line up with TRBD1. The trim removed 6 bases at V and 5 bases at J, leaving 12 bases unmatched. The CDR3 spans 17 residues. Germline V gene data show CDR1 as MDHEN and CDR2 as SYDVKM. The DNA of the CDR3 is TGTGCCAGCAGCAAAGAGGCCGGGACAGGGGGCGAAGATACGCAGTATTTT. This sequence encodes CASSKEAGTGGEDTQYF.

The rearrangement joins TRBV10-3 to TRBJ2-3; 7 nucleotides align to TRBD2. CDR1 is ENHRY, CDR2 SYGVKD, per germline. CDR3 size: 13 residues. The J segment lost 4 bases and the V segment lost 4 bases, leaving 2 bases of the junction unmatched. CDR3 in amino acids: CAISGRGSDTQYF. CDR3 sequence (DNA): TGTGCCATCAGTGGGCGGGGGTCAGATACGCAGTATTTT.

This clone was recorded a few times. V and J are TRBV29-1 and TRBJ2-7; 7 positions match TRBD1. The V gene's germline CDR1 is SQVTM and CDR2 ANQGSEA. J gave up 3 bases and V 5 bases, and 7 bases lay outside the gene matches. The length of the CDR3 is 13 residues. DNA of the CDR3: TGCAGCGTTAAAGGGGGCACTTTCTACGAGCAGTACTTC. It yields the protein CSVKGGTFYEQYF.

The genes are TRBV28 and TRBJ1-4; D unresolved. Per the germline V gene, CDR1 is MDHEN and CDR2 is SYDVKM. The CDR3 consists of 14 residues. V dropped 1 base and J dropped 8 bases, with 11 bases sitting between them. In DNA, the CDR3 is TGTGCCAGCAGTTTATTGGGAGGTAAAGAAAAACTGTTTTTT. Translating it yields CASSLLGGKEKLFF. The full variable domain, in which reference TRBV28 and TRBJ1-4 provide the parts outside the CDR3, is DVKVTQSSRYLVKRTGEKVFLECVQDMDHENMFWYRQDPGLGLRLIYFSYDVKMKEKGDIPEGYSVSREKKERFSLILESASTNQTSMYLCASSLLGGKEKLFFGSGTQLSVL.

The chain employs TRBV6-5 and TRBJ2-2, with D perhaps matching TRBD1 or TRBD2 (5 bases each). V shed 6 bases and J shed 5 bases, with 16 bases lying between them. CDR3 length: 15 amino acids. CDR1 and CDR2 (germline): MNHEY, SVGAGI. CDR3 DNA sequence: TGTGCCAGCAGCCCATCTGGGGGTGGGACCGGGGAGCTGTTTTTT. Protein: CASSPSGGGTGELFF.

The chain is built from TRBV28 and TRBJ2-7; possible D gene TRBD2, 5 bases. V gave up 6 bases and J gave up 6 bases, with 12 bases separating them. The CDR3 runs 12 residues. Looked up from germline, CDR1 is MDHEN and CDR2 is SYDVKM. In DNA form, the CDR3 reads TGTGCCAGCAGCGCCCGGAGGAGCGAGCAGTACTTC. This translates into CASSARRSEQYF.

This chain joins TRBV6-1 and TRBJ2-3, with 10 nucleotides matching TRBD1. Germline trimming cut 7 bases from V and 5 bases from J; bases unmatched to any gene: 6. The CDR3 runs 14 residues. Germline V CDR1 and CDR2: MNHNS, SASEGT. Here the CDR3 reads CASNLDRGQDTQYF. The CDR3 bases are TGTGCCAGCAACCTCGACAGGGGGCAAGATACGCAGTATTTT.